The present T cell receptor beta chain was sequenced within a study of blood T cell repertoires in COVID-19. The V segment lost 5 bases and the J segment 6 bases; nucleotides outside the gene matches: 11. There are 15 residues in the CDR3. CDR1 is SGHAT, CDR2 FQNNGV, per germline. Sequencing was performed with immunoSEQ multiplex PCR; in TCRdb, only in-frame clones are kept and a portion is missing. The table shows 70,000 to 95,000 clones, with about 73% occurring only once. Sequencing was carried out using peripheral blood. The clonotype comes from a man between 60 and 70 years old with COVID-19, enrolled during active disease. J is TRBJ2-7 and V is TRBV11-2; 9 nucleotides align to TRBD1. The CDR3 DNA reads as TGTGCCAGCAGCAGCTGGGACAGGGATCTCTCCGAGCAGTACTTC. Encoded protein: CASSSWDRDLSEQYF. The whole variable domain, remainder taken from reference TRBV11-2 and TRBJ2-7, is EAGVAQSPRYKIIEKRQSVAFWCNPISGHATLYWYQQILGQGPKLLIQFQNNGVVDDSQLPKDRFSAERLKGVDSTLKIQPAKLEDSAVYLCASSSWDRDLSEQYFGPGTRLTVT.